This TCR beta chain was captured in a study of T cell responses to AZD1222 COVID-19 vaccine. Study conclusions and caveats: The donor cohort was predominantly white British with a female majority, and clonal diversity may have been underestimated. Reports say nearly half of spike-specific TCRs go after unmutated variant regions. Repertoires in all cases were sampled only once the peak T cell response had passed.

Trimming left V 0 bases short and J 10 bases short, with 22 bases between. Germline V gene lookup returns CDR1 SGDLS and CDR2 YYNGEE. CDR3 length: 16 amino acids. Comments on this clone: Antigen specificity is unknown.

Measured with immunoSEQ multiplex PCR; TCRdb has only the in-frame clones, and not every one. The repertoire holds more than 100,000 clones, about 90% seen once, with roughly 1.5% in the top ten. The sequence was obtained from an adult in good health. The chain combines TRBV9 with TRBJ1-1; D unclear. Sequences were derived from peripheral blood, sampled on day 0 of AZD1222 vaccination. This CDR3 reads CASSVEGSGSAPRAFF. The CDR3 region has the DNA TGTGCCAGCAGCGTAGAGGGTTCGGGTTCAGCCCCCCGAGCTTTCTTT. Complete variable domain (other parts from reference TRBV9 and TRBJ1-1): DSGVTQTPKHLITATGQRVTLRCSPRSGDLSVYWYQQSLDQGLQFLIQYYNGEERAKGNILERFSAQQFPDLHSELNLSSLELGDSALYFCASSVEGSGSAPRAFFGQGTRLTVV.